These T cell receptor beta chains were read from a single sample in a study of blood T cell repertoires in COVID-19. TCRdb's table, derived via immunoSEQ multiplex PCR, lists solely in-frame clones and lacks some. The sample has roughly 160,000 clones, approximately 82% seen once. The sample consisted of peripheral blood. These receptors originate from a woman older than 75 with active or convalescent COVID-19. CDR3s include the opening cysteine and the closing phenylalanine or tryptophan. Each record gives: V gene, D gene, clone size, J gene, CDR3 DNA, CDR3 protein. D genes are given only for firm matches. Not every row has a clone size; where given, it reads once, few, many or a size class.

TRBV5-4	TRBD1	NA	TRBJ1-1	TGTGCCAGCAGCTTACAGGGGGCTTGGGACACTGAAGCTTTCTTT	CASSLQGAWDTEAFF
TRBV29-1	NA	NA	TRBJ1-1	TGCAGCGTCCTGGACTACACTGAAGCTTTCTTT	CSVLDYTEAFF
TRBV6-5	NA	NA	TRBJ2-7	TGTGCCAGCACCTACTCAACAACAACCTACGAGCAGTACTTC	CASTYSTTTYEQYF
TRBV5-1	TRBD2	NA	TRBJ2-1	TGCGCCGGCAGCGCTAGCGGGGGACAAGGTGAGCAGTTCTTC	CAGSASGGQGEQFF
TRBV2	TRBD1	NA	TRBJ2-5	TGTGCAGATACAGGGGGTGGGGGTGAGACCCAGTACTTC	CADTGGGGETQYF
TRBV27	TRBD1	NA	TRBJ1-1	TGTGCCAGCAGGGGACAGAGCATGAACACTGAAGCTTTCTTT	CASRGQSMNTEAFF
TRBV2	NA	NA	TRBJ2-7	TGTGCCAGCAGTAGGGGCCTATCCTACGAGCAGTACTTC	CASSRGLSYEQYF
TRBV5-1	NA	NA	TRBJ1-1	TGCGCCAGCAGCACCGGACTGATGAACACTGAAGCTTTCTTT	CASSTGLMNTEAFF
TRBV19	TRBD1	NA	TRBJ1-6	TGTGCCAGTAGCCCCGGGACAGATAATTCACCCCTCCACTTT	CASSPGTDNSPLHF
TRBV6-6	TRBD2	NA	TRBJ2-1	TGTGCCAGCAGTTGGTTAGCGGGAGGGGGCAATGAGCAGTTCTTC	CASSWLAGGGNEQFF
TRBV2	TRBD1	NA	TRBJ1-3	TGTGCCAGCAGTGAAGCCCACAGGGGGCAAAGGAACACCATATATTTT	CASSEAHRGQRNTIYF
TRBV9	NA	NA	TRBJ2-2	TGTGCCAGCAGCGGCCGAGGTGGAGGGGCCGGGGAGCTGTTTTTT	CASSGRGGGAGELFF
TRBV5-1	NA	NA	TRBJ2-1	TGCGCCAGCAGCTTGAACGACCCCAGGGACAATGAGCAGTTCTTC	CASSLNDPRDNEQFF
TRBV19	TRBD1	NA	TRBJ2-7	TGTGCCACTTCGGGGCAGGGGGTGGGCGAGCAGTACTTC	CATSGQGVGEQYF
TRBV19	TRBD1	few	TRBJ1-3	TGTGCCAGTAGCGACAGGGGACGAAACACCATATATTTT	CASSDRGRNTIYF
TRBV12-3/TRBV12-4	NA	NA	TRBJ1-1	TGTGCCAGCATTATCCAGGTGGGCACTGAAGCTTTCTTT	CASIIQVGTEAFF
TRBV29-1	NA	once	TRBJ1-4	TGCAGCGCCGCTTCCCAGGGGTCTAATGAAAAACTGTTTTTT	CSAASQGSNEKLFF
TRBV5-4	NA	few	TRBJ2-5	TGTGCCAGCAGCTTCCGGGACCAAGAGACCCAGTACTTC	CASSFRDQETQYF
TRBV7-2	NA	once	TRBJ2-1	TGTGCCAGCAGTTTTACAGGGTCCGGGAATGAGCAGTTCTTC	CASSFTGSGNEQFF
TRBV5-1	NA	NA	TRBJ1-2	TGCGCCAGCAGCCCACCAGGGGACTATGGCTACACCTTC	CASSPPGDYGYTF
TRBV7-2	TRBD1	NA	TRBJ1-1	TGTGCCAGCAGGCGTCAGGGGGCCACTGAAGCTTTCTTT	CASRRQGATEAFF
TRBV13	NA	NA	TRBJ2-4	TGTGCCAGCAGCCCCCTCTATGGAAACATTCAGTACTTC	CASSPLYGNIQYF
TRBV5-1	TRBD1	once	TRBJ1-6	TGCGCCAGCAGCTTGGAGGGGACAGGGGACTCACCCCTCCACTTT	CASSLEGTGDSPLHF
TRBV6-1	NA	NA	TRBJ1-1	TGTGCCAGCAGTGAAGCGCAGGGTTTTAGCACTGAAGCTTTCTTT	CASSEAQGFSTEAFF
TRBV18	TRBD1	NA	TRBJ2-7	TGTGCCAGCTCACCTGGGACAGGGGGCTACGAGCAGTACTTC	CASSPGTGGYEQYF
TRBV27	TRBD1	few	TRBJ2-1	TGTGCCAGCAGCCTTCTCTCGGGTCTGTCATTAGGACAGGGAATGGGCAATGAGCAGTTCTTC	CASSLLSGLSLGQGMGNEQFF
TRBV19	NA	once	TRBJ1-2	TGTGCCAGTAACCGGGGGAGCTATGGCTACACCTTC	CASNRGSYGYTF
TRBV20-1	TRBD2	NA	TRBJ2-3	TGCAGTGCCAGTCCCCTAGCGGGGTCTTCAAATACGCAGTATTTT	CSASPLAGSSNTQYF
TRBV6-5	TRBD1	NA	TRBJ1-3	TGTGCCAGCAGTTACAGTACAGGGGGAGGAAACACCATATATTTT	CASSYSTGGGNTIYF
TRBV1	NA	NA	TRBJ1-1	TGCACCAGCCGCAGGAAGGCGAACACTGAAGCTTTCTTT	CTSRRKANTEAFF
TRBV18	TRBD1	NA	TRBJ2-7	TGTGCCAGCTCGGCCGGGACAGGGGGTTGGGAGCAGTACTTC	CASSAGTGGWEQYF
TRBV24-1	NA	NA	TRBJ1-1	TGTGCCACCAGTGATTTGAAGGGGCGTCAGACTGAAGCTTTCTTT	CATSDLKGRQTEAFF
TRBV2	NA	NA	TRBJ2-3	TGTGCCAGCAGTGTGCGTGGTAAAGTAATCACAGATACGCAGTATTTT	CASSVRGKVITDTQYF
TRBV4-1	TRBD2	NA	TRBJ2-1	TGCGCCAGCAGCCAAAGAGGACTAGCGGACAATGAGCAGTTCTTC	CASSQRGLADNEQFF
TRBV9	NA	few	TRBJ1-6	TGTGCCAGCAGTCCGCTAGGAGGCGATTCACCCCTCCACTTT	CASSPLGGDSPLHF
TRBV7-9	NA	NA	TRBJ2-1	TGTGCCAGCAGCTTCTCGACTCTAAGAGATGAGCAGTTCTTC	CASSFSTLRDEQFF
TRBV5-1	NA	NA	TRBJ1-1	TGCGCCAGTTCCGAGGGGGTCCGCACTGAAGCTTTCTTT	CASSEGVRTEAFF
TRBV7-3	TRBD2	NA	TRBJ2-1	TGTGCCAGCCGCCCCACTAGCGGGAACGCTCGGAATGAGCAGTTCTTC	CASRPTSGNARNEQFF
TRBV6-5	TRBD1	NA	TRBJ2-5	TGTGCCAGCAGCGTTTCCCAGGGGGCGATGGAGACCCAGTACTTC	CASSVSQGAMETQYF
TRBV24-1	NA	few	TRBJ1-2	TGTGCCACCAGTGATTTCTCGGTCTATGGCTACACCTTC	CATSDFSVYGYTF
TRBV5-6	TRBD1	NA	TRBJ2-7	TGTGCCAGCAGCTTGCGGGACAGTTGGTACGAGCAGTACTTC	CASSLRDSWYEQYF
TRBV7-2	TRBD1	NA	TRBJ1-1	TGTGCCAGCAGCATACCAGGGGGCTACACTGAAGCTTTCTTT	CASSIPGGYTEAFF
TRBV7-2	NA	NA	TRBJ1-3	TGTGCCAGCAGTGTCAAAGGGGCGCGGTCTGGAAACACCATATATTTT	CASSVKGARSGNTIYF
TRBV6-5	NA	NA	TRBJ1-1	TGTGCCAGCCTACAGGGACCCACTGAAGCTTTCTTT	CASLQGPTEAFF
TRBV29-1	NA	NA	TRBJ2-7	TGCAGCGTTGTACTTTACTCACCTGAGCAGTACTTC	CSVVLYSPEQYF
TRBV11-2	TRBD1	NA	TRBJ1-5	TGTGCCAGCAGCCCGGGACAGGGGGCTTGGCAGCCCCAGCATTTT	CASSPGQGAWQPQHF
TRBV23-1	NA	NA	TRBJ2-5	TGCGCCAGCACCGGCGGGACCCCCCGGGAGACCCAGTACTTC	CASTGGTPRETQYF
TRBV28	TRBD1	NA	TRBJ2-7	TGTGCCAGCGGGACAGTGGGAAATAGGGCCTACGAGCAGTACTTC	CASGTVGNRAYEQYF